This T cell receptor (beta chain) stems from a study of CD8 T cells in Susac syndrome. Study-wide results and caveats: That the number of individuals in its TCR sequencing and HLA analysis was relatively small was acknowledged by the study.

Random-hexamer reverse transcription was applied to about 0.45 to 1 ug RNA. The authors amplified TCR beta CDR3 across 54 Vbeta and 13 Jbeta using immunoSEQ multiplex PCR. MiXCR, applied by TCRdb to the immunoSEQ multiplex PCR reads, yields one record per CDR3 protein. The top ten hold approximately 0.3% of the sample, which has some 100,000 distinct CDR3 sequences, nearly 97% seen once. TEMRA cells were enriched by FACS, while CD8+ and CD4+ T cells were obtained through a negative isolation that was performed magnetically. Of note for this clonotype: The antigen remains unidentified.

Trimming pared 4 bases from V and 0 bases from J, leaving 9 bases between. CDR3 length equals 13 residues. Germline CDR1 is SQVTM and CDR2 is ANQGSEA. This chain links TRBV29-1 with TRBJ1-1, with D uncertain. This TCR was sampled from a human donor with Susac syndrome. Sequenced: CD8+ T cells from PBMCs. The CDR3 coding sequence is TGCAGCGTTGCGGTCGCCTTGAACACTGAAGCTTTCTTT. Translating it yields CSVAVALNTEAFF.